The 25 T cell receptor beta chains listed next were all sequenced from one sample in a study of memory B cells and T cells in multiple sclerosis. No antigen has been assigned to these receptors. After stimulus-free culture, autoproliferating CFSE-dim and non-proliferating CFSE-high T cells were sequenced separately. Fewer than 65 million CFSE-labeled PBMCs were cultured six to eight days unstimulated, then replicate wells were pooled. Method: immunoSEQ multiplex PCR; TCRdb's copy keeps in-frame clones and lacks some. The top ten clones hold 0.85% to 1.2% of a sample with roughly 45,000 clones, around 80% of them seen once. Sequencing was done on a sample of PBMCs from blood kept in culture. The receptors originated from a human donor with multiple sclerosis.

This clone was recorded only once. The chain combines TRBV10-2 with TRBJ2-5; unclear D gene. The J call is in doubt because the DNA end fits TRBJ2-7 better. CDR1 and CDR2 from the germline V gene are WSHSY and SAAADI. The length of the CDR3 is 10 residues. CDR3 nucleotides: TGCGCCAGCGCTGAATACGAGCAGTACTTC. Encoded protein: CASAEYEQYF.

The chain combines TRBV10-3 with TRBJ2-1; 7 positions match TRBD2. The V gene's germline CDR1 is ENHRY and CDR2 SYGVKD. Trimming cost V 3 bases and J 9 bases; bases outside gene matches: 2. The CDR3 consists of 12 residues. The CDR3 bases are TGTGCCATCAGTGAATCGGGAGGTGAGCAGTTCTTC. Translating gives CAISESGGEQFF.

This chain connects TRBV9 to TRBJ1-1, with 8 bases fitting TRBD1. The germline V gene has CDR1 SGDLS and CDR2 YYNGEE. The CDR3 has 13 amino acids. After removal of 5 bases from V and 4 bases from J, the junction contained 4 bases not matched to a gene. The CDR3 sequence is CASSGQGFTEAFF. For the CDR3, the DNA is TGTGCCAGCAGTGGACAGGGCTTCACTGAAGCTTTCTTT.

This clone was observed a handful of times. The chain uses TRBV18 and TRBJ1-1; D is ambiguous. The CDR3 is 15 residues long. The germline V gene has CDR1 KGHSH and CDR2 LQKENI. Trimming left V 4 bases short and J 0 bases short, with 12 bases between. As DNA, the CDR3 is TGTGCCAGCTCACTGGGCGCTGAACTGAACACTGAAGCTTTCTTT. It yields the protein CASSLGAELNTEAFF.

The chain is built from TRBV2 and TRBJ1-1; unclear D gene. Germline CDR1 and CDR2: SNHLY and FYNNEI. This CDR3 comprises 13 residues. Trimming pared 2 bases from V and 11 bases from J, leaving 15 bases between. CDR3 sequence: CASSEQNSHRAFF. In nucleotides, the CDR3 is TGTGCCAGCAGTGAACAAAACAGCCATCGGGCTTTCTTT. The variable domain in full, completed from reference TRBV2 and TRBJ1-1, reads EPEVTQTPSHQVTQMGQEVILRCVPISNHLYFYWYRQILGQKVEFLVSFYNNEISEKSEIFDDQFSVERPDGSNFTLKIRSTKLEDSAMYFCASSEQNSHRAFFGQGTRLTVV.

The chain uses TRBV27 and TRBJ1-3; the D gene is possibly TRBD1 (6 bases). The CDR3 length is 16 residues. Trimming took off 4 bases at V and 0 bases at J, with 13 bases between the two ends. The V gene's germline CDR1 is MNHEY and CDR2 SMNVEV (reference sequence). In nucleotides, the CDR3 is TGTGCCAGCAGTTCCGACAGGCTGAGCTCTGGAAACACCATATATTTT. It specifies CASSSDRLSSGNTIYF.

The CDR3 region is CASSKMAGGAGGYTF. The CDR3 DNA sequence: TGTGCCAGCAGCAAAATGGCAGGGGGGGCAGGCGGCTACACCTTC. V is TRBV21-1 and J is TRBJ1-2. TRBV21-1 is labeled a pseudogene. CDR3 length: 15 amino acids.

The J gene is TRBJ1-5, the V gene TRBV7-9; 7 nucleotides agree with TRBD1. J gave up 7 bases and V 5 bases, and 11 bases lay outside the gene matches. Germline V gene sequence: CDR1 SEHNR, CDR2 FQNEAQ (reference sequence). CDR3 length equals 15 residues. This CDR3 is CASSLSPGQMQPQHF. CDR3 sequence (DNA): TGTGCCAGCAGCCTAAGTCCGGGACAGATGCAGCCCCAGCATTTT.

The chain recombines TRBV7-3 with TRBJ1-3; D ambiguous. The CDR3 sequence is 16 residues long. Trimming shortened V by 2 bases and J by 0 bases, and 11 bases separated the two germline ends. Germline values: CDR1 SGHTA, CDR2 FQGTGA. CDR3 sequence (DNA): TGTGCCAGCAGCTTAGTAGGCGGTGGCTCTGGAAACACCATATATTTT. Translated: CASSLVGGGSGNTIYF.

This clone was seen once. The V gene is TRBV9, the J gene TRBJ1-6; TRBD1 matches 7 bases. The CDR3 is 14 residues long. V dropped 3 bases and J dropped 5; count of bases not matched to a gene: 2. Germline V gene lookup returns CDR1 SGDLS and CDR2 YYNGEE. The CDR3 sequence is CASSAGQHNSPLHF. The CDR3 region has the DNA TGTGCCAGCAGCGCGGGACAGCATAATTCACCCCTCCACTTT.

V and J are TRBV5-8 and TRBJ1-5, with 7 nucleotides matching TRBD1. Trimming took 6 bases from V and 1 from J; bases not matched to a gene: 10. The germline gives CDR1 SGHTS, CDR2 YDEGEE. This CDR3 region has 16 residues. The chain's CDR3 is CASTPYRGQSNQPQHF. DNA of the CDR3: TGTGCCAGCACTCCCTACAGGGGCCAAAGCAATCAGCCCCAGCATTTT. Full variable domain (outside the CDR3, taken from reference TRBV5-8 and TRBJ1-5): EAGVTQSPTHLIKTRGQQATLRCSPISGHTSVYWYQQALGLGLQFLLWYDEGEERNRGNFPPRFSGRQFPNYSSELNVNALELEDSALYLCASTPYRGQSNQPQHFGDGTRLSIL.

A word on this clone: One end of the junction is discordant with germline, which a read error may explain. This rearrangement joins TRBV2 to TRBJ1-6; tentative D call: TRBD1 (6 bases). There are 14 residues in the CDR3. Per the germline V gene, CDR1 is SNHLY and CDR2 is FYNNEI. The DNA for the CDR3 is TGTGCCAGCAGTGTCGGAACAGTTGGGGGCGTGGGGCCTTTT. This translates into CASSVGTVGGVGPF.

Only a few counts were recorded for this clone. This rearrangement joins TRBV7-9 to TRBJ2-7; no definite D call. V was pared by 0 bases and J by 4 bases, with 7 bases between. The CDR3 contains 13 residues. Germline V gene data show CDR1 as SEHNR and CDR2 as FQNEAQ (reference sequence). The CDR3 DNA follows: TGTGCCAGCAGCTTAGCACCCACGTACGAGCAGTACTTC. It specifies CASSLAPTYEQYF.

The V and J genes are TRBV7-3 and TRBJ2-5; D might be TRBD1 (7 bases). Germline CDR1 reads SGHTA; CDR2 reads FQGTGA. Trimming removed 5 bases at V and 5 bases at J, with 12 bases between. CDR3 length: 13 amino acids. The CDR3 DNA is TGTGCCAGCAGCCCGCAGGGGGGCGAGACCCAGTACTTC. Amino acid sequence: CASSPQGGETQYF.

This clone appeared a single time. The chain uses TRBV13 and TRBJ2-3; 9 bases match TRBD2. The junction had 6 bases not matched to a gene; V was cut back by 2 bases and J by 3 bases. The CDR3 length is 16 residues. The germline V gene has CDR1 PRHDT and CDR2 FYEKMQ (reference sequence). The CDR3 nucleotides read TGTGCCAGCAGCTTATGGCGGGGGGGCCTTACAGATACGCAGTATTTT. This translates into CASSLWRGGLTDTQYF. Complete variable domain (other parts from reference TRBV13 and TRBJ2-3): AAGVIQSPRHLIKEKRETATLKCYPIPRHDTVYWYQQGPGQDPQFLISFYEKMQSDKGSIPDRFSAQQFSDYHSELNMSSLELGDSALYFCASSLWRGGLTDTQYFGPGTRLTVL.

This clone was seen a single time. The rearrangement links TRBV13 to TRBJ2-3; the D call may be TRBD1 or TRBD2 (5 bases each). Germline V gene sequence: CDR1 PRHDT, CDR2 FYEKMQ (reference sequence). The V end was cut by 5 bases, the J end by 9 bases, with 12 bases between. The CDR3 sequence is 12 residues long. This CDR3 reads CASSKIRDTQYF. CDR3 in DNA: TGTGCCAGCAGCAAAATCCGGGACACGCAGTATTTT.

The chain joins TRBV7-9 to TRBJ1-2, with D hard to call. V was clipped by 4 bases and J by 8 bases, with 5 bases between them. The CDR3 has 10 residues. Germline assignment: CDR1 SEHNR and CDR2 FQNEAQ (reference sequence). CDR3 sequence: CASSSDGYTF. The DNA for the CDR3 is TGTGCCAGCAGCTCCGACGGCTACACCTTC.

For the CDR3, the DNA is TGTGCCAGCAGCTCCCAGGGGGTCAGTGAGCAGTTCTTC. This gives the protein CASSSQGVSEQFF. V usage is TRBV7-2 and J usage is TRBJ2-1, with 7 bases aligning to TRBD1. Germline V lookup: CDR1 SGHTA, CDR2 FQGNSA. With 4 bases clipped from V and 9 bases from J, the junction kept 6 bases outside the gene matches. The CDR3 consists of 13 residues.

This rearrangement joins TRBV29-1 to TRBJ2-7; D call uncertain. Germline V gene sequence: CDR1 SQVTM, CDR2 ANQGSEA. The length of the CDR3 is 11 residues. Trimming took 2 bases from V and 3 from J, leaving 5 bases between them. CDR3 bases: TGCAGCGTTGAACTGAGCTACGAGCAGTACTTC. It codes for CSVELSYEQYF.

The rearrangement uses TRBV5-1 and TRBJ1-1; 8 nucleotides align to TRBD1. CDR1 is SGHRS and CDR2 is YFSETQ in the germline V gene. The V and J ends lost 3 bases and 0 bases, in that order; junction bases with no gene match: 7. The CDR3 has 16 residues. The CDR3 protein is CASSSLGQALNTEAFF. The CDR3 DNA is TGCGCCAGCAGCTCCCTGGGACAGGCCCTGAACACTGAAGCTTTCTTT.

The genes are TRBV18 and TRBJ1-2; unclear D gene. CDR1 and CDR2 (germline): KGHSH, LQKENI. V was cut by 0 bases and J by 8 bases, with 13 bases left in between. The CDR3 covers 14 residues. The DNA of the CDR3 is TGTGCCAGCTCACCACCGTCTGGTCCGCAGGGCTACACCTTC. Translated: CASSPPSGPQGYTF.

The rearrangement joins TRBV20-1 to TRBJ1-1; D is unresolved. V was trimmed by 5 bases and J by 0 bases, leaving 4 bases between them. The CDR3 totals 11 residues. Germline CDR1 DFQATT, CDR2 SNEGSKA (reference sequence). This CDR3 is CSAFLNTEAFF. In DNA, the CDR3 is TGCAGTGCTTTTTTGAACACTGAAGCTTTCTTT.

The chain couples TRBV5-1 to TRBJ1-4, with 10 bases identical to TRBD1. The length of the CDR3 is 17 residues. Germline V CDR1 and CDR2: SGHRS, YFSETQ. V lost 4 bases, J lost 4 bases, and 10 bases stayed unmatched. DNA for the CDR3: TGCGCCAGCAGCCCTGGGACAGGGGTTGACCTTAATGAAAAACTGTTTTTT. It encodes CASSPGTGVDLNEKLFF.

This clone is a singleton in its sample. The chain recombines TRBV6-6 with TRBJ1-5, with 11 bases matching TRBD1. CDR1 and CDR2 from the germline V gene are MNHNY and SVGAGI (reference sequence). This CDR3 is 16 amino acids long. After removal of 6 bases from V and 1 base from J, the junction contained 5 bases not matched to a gene. DNA for the CDR3: TGTGCCAGCAGCCGGACAGGGGGCGGGAGCAATCAGCCCCAGCATTTT. It translates to CASSRTGGGSNQPQHF.

This sequence joins TRBV19 and TRBJ1-1, with 8 bases lining up with TRBD1. Trimming cost V 4 bases and J 4 bases; bases outside gene matches: 8. CDR3 size: 15 residues. Germline CDR1 LNHDA, CDR2 SQIVND (reference sequence). The CDR3: CASSTIQGAGTEAFF. CDR3 nucleotides: TGTGCCAGTAGTACAATCCAGGGGGCAGGCACTGAAGCTTTCTTT.